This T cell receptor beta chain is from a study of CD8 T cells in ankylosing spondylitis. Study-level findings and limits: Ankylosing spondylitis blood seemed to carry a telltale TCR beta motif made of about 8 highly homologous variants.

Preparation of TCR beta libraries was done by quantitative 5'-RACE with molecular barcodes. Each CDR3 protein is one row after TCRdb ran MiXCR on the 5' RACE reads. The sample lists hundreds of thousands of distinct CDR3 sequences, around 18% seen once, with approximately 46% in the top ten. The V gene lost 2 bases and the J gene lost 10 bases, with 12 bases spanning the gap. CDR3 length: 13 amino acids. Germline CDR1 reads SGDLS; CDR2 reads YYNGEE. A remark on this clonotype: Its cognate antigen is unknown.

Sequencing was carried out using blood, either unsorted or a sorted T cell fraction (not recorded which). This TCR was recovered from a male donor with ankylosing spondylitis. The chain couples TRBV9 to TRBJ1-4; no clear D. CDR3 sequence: CASSVRVDGKLFF. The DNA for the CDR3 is TGTGCCAGCAGCGTGAGGGTCGACGGAAAACTGTTTTTT.